The clone carrying this T cell receptor (beta chain) has a handful of counts. Researchers amplified the TCR beta CDR3 regions from RNA transcripts. HTBI primers were used for first-round RT-PCR of the TCR CDR3. Each CDR3 protein is one row after TCRdb ran MiXCR on the multiplex PCR reads. The profile shows hundreds of thousands of distinct CDR3 sequences, roughly 15% of them singletons. This sample is drawn from a study of T cells in Graves' hyperthyroidism and ophthalmopathy. Germline CDR1 reads SNHLY; CDR2 reads FYNNEI. The CDR3 is made up of 15 amino acids. V was pared by 0 bases and J by 2 bases, with 10 bases between.

The sequence was obtained from a woman aged 40 to 50 with Graves' ophthalmopathy. Sample: blood. This chain links TRBV2 with TRBJ2-5; D ambiguous. The CDR3 bases are TGTGCCAGCAGTGAAGCTGTAGGGTTACAAGAGACCCAGTACTTC. It encodes CASSEAVGLQETQYF.